This TCR beta chain was captured by sequencing in a study of cytomegalovirus exposure and HLA in healthy donors. General study findings and limits: Some V segments could not be told apart, so they were left out, TRBV6-2 and TRBV6-3 among them. What a later analysis showed was that several of the most significant clusters appeared linked to common viral pathogens.

To note about this clone: Antigen specificity is unknown.

The PCR used 60 Vbeta and 13 Jbeta primers. In the authors' workflow: Approximately 12 million of around 85 million unique TCR beta chains were shared, per a later count. Sequencing was performed with immunoSEQ multiplex PCR; in TCRdb, only in-frame clones are kept and a portion is missing. Clonal size and the V and J genes are those of that table, whereas D and trimming came from the DNA. The repertoire holds approximately 250,000 clones, with approximately 85% as singletons. The CDR3 has 14 residues. Germline assignment: CDR1 ENHRY and CDR2 SYGVKD. Trimming took 6 bases from V and 0 from J; bases not matched to a gene: 5.

The receptor comes from a girl aged 2-10 years in good health and CMV-seronegative. The specimen sequenced was PBMCs. The chain joins TRBV10-3 to TRBJ2-7, with TRBD2 identical over 7 bases. The CDR3 protein is CAISGAGSSYEQYF. The CDR3, as DNA: TGTGCCATCAGCGGAGCGGGGAGCTCCTACGAGCAGTACTTC.